This entry features one T cell receptor (beta chain) sequence. Collection occurred without any documented infections or immune events in donors. The data were taken from a study of identifying expanded T cells in peripheral blood. Profiling relied on immunoSEQ multiplex PCR, and the TCRdb table lists in-frame clones only, not all of them. This repertoire shows around 100,000 clones, approximately 90% found once; its top ten account for about a sixth. This CDR3 has 15 amino acids. CDR1 and CDR2 from the germline V gene are MDHEN and SYDVKM. Unmatched junction bases numbered 3, after V lost 5 bases and J lost 1 base.

The sample comprised blood. The receptor comes from a person aged 18 to 70 in good health. The chain couples TRBV28 to TRBJ2-1, with 9 bases lining up with TRBD1. CDR3 in amino acids: CASSQTGGSYNEQFF. In nucleotides, the CDR3 is TGTGCCAGCAGTCAGACAGGGGGGTCCTACAATGAGCAGTTCTTC.